Described below is a single T cell receptor (beta chain) sequence and its context. The antigen remains unidentified. The record originates from a study of cytomegalovirus exposure and HLA in healthy donors. Whole-study findings and limits: Later analysis showed most CMV-associated TCR beta chains appearing HLA-restricted. Presence/absence comparisons presumed near-even sequencing depth among donors. An analysis was carried out at a later point. It showed that HLA-associated TCR beta chains were more clonally expanded than equally common non-associated chains.

In the PCR, 60 Vbeta and 13 Jbeta primers were used. Profiling relied on immunoSEQ multiplex PCR, and the TCRdb table lists in-frame clones only, not all of them. Among about 130,000 clones listed, roughly 84% were seen once. Despite likely unrecorded immune exposures, the donors were nominally healthy at the time of sampling. Deletions cut 5 bases from V and 7 bases from J, with 23 bases between. The CDR3 consists of 16 residues. Germline V lookup: CDR1 MNHEY, CDR2 SMNVEV (reference sequence). This sequence originates from a girl between 2 and 10 years old in good health and CMV-seronegative. The V call is TRBV27, the J call TRBJ1-2, with D perhaps TRBD1 (6 bases). Sequencing was carried out using PBMCs. CDR3 in amino acids: CASSRLATPGHPGYTF. The CDR3, as DNA: TGTGCCAGCAGTCGTTTGGCCACGCCGGGACATCCTGGCTACACCTTC.